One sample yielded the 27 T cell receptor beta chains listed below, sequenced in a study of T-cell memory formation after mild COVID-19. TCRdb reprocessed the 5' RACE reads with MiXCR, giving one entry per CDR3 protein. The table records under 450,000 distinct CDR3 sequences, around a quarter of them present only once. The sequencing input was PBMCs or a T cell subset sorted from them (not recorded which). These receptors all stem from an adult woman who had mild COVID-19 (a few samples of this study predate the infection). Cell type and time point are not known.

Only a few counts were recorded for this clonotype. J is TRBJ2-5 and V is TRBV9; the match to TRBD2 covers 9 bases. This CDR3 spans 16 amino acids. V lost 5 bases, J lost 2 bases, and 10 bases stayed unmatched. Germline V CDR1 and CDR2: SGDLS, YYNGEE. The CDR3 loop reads CASSAGTSPQQETQYF. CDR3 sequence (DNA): TGTGCCAGCAGTGCCGGGACTAGCCCCCAGCAAGAGACCCAGTACTTC. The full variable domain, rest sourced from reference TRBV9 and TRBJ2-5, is DSGVTQTPKHLITATGQRVTLRCSPRSGDLSVYWYQQSLDQGLQFLIQYYNGEERAKGNILERFSAQQFPDLHSELNLSSLELGDSALYFCASSAGTSPQQETQYFGPGTRLLVL.

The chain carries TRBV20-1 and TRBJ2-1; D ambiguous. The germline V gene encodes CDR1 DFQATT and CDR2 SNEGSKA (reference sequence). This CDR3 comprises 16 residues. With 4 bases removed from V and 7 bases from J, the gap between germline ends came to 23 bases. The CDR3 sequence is CSANPAETPIPNEQFF. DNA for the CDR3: TGCAGTGCTAACCCCGCCGAGACTCCGATCCCAAATGAGCAGTTCTTC.

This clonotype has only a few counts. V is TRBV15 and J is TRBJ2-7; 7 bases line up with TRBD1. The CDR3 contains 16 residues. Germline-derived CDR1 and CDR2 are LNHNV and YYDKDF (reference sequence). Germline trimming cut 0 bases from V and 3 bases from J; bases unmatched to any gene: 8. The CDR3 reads CATSRDRAGGDYEQYF. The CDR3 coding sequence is TGTGCCACCAGCAGAGATAGGGCAGGGGGAGACTACGAGCAGTACTTC.

The chain's CDR3 is CAISESGAGSTDTQYF. The CDR3 DNA sequence: TGTGCCATCAGTGAGTCAGGTGCGGGTAGCACAGATACGCAGTATTTT. V and J are TRBV10-3 and TRBJ2-3; D might be TRBD2 (5 bases). CDR3 length: 16 residues. V dropped 0 bases and J dropped 0 bases, with 10 bases sitting between them. Germline CDR1 and CDR2: ENHRY and SYGVKD.

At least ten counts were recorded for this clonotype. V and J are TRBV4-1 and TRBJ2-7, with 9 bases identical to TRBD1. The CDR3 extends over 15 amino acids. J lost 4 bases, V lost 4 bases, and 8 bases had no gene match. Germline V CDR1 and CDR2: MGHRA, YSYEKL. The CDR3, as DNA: TGCGCCAGCAGCCCTGGGGGGGACAGGGCGTACGAGCAGTACTTC. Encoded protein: CASSPGGDRAYEQYF.

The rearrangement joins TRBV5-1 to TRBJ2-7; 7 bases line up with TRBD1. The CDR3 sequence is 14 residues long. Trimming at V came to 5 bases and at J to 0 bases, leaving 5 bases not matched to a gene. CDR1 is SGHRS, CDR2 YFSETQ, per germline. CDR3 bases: TGCGCCAGCAGTGAGGGGGCGGGCTCCTACGAGCAGTACTTC. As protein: CASSEGAGSYEQYF. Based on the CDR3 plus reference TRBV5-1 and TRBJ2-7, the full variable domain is KAGVTQTPRYLIKTRGQQVTLSCSPISGHRSVSWYQQTPGQGLQFLFEYFSETQRNKGNFPGRFSGRQFSNSRSEMNVSTLELGDSALYLCASSEGAGSYEQYFGPGTRLTVT.

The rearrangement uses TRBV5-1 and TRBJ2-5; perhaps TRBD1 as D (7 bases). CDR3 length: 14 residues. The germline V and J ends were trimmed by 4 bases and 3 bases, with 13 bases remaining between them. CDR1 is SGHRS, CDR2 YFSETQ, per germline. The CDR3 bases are TGCGCCAGCAGCCCAGGGGGGAGCGAAGAGACCCAGTACTTC. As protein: CASSPGGSEETQYF.

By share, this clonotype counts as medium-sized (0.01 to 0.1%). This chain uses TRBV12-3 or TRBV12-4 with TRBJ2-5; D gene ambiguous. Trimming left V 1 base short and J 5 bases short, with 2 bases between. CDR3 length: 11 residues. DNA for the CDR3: TGTGCCAGCAGTTTAGGCGAGACCCAGTACTTC. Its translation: CASSLGETQYF.

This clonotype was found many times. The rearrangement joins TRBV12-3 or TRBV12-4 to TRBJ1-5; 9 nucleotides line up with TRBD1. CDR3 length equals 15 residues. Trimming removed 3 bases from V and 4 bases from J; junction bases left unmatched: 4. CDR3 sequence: CASSFGTGLNQPQHF. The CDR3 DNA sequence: TGTGCCAGCAGTTTCGGGACAGGGCTTAATCAGCCCCAGCATTTT.

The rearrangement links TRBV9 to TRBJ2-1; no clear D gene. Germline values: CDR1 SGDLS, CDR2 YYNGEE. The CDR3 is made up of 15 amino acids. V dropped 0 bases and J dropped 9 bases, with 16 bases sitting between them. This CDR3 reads CASSVEDQPSSEQFF. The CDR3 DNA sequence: TGTGCCAGCAGCGTAGAGGACCAACCGTCAAGTGAGCAGTTCTTC.

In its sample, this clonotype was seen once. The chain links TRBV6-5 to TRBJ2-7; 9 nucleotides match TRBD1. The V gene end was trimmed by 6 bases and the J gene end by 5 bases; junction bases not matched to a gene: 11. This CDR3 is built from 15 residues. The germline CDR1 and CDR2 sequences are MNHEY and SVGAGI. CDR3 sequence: CASRRGQGWTNEQYF. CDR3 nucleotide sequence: TGTGCCAGCAGACGCGGACAGGGGTGGACGAACGAGCAGTACTTC.

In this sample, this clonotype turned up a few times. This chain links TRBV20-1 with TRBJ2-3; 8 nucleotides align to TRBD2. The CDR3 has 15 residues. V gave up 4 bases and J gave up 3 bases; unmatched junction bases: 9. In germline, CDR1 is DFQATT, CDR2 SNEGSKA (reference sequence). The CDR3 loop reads CSAIGRGGLTDTQYF. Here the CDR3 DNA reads TGCAGTGCTATTGGCCGGGGGGGGCTGACAGATACGCAGTATTTT.

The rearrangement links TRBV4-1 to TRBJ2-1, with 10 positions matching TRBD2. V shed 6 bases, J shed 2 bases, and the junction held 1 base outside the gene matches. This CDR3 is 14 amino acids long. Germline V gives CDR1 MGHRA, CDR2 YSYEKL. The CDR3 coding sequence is TGCGCCAGCAGACTAGCGGGGACCTACAATGAGCAGTTCTTC. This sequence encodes CASRLAGTYNEQFF.

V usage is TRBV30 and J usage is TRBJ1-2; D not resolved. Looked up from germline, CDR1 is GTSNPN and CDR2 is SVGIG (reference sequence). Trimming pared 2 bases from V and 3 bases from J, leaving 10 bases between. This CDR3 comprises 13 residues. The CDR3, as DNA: TGTGCCTGGAGTTCCAGGCCCGACTATGGCTACACCTTC. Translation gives CAWSSRPDYGYTF. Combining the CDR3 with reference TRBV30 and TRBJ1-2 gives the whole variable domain SQTIHQWPATLVQPVGSPLSLECTVEGTSNPNLYWYRQAAGRGLQLLFYSVGIGQISSEVPQNLSASRPQDRQFILSSKKLLLSDSGFYLCAWSSRPDYGYTFGSGTRLTVV.

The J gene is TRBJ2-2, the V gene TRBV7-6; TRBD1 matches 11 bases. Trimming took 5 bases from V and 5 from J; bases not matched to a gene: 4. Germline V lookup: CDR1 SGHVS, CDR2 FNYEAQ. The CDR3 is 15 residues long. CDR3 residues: CASSPGQGATGELFF. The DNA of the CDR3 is TGTGCCAGCAGCCCCGGACAGGGGGCGACCGGGGAGCTGTTTTTT. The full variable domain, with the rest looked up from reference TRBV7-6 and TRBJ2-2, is GAGVSQSPRYKVTKRGQDVALRCDPISGHVSLYWYRQALGQGPEFLTYFNYEAQQDKSGLPNDRFSAERPEGSISTLTIQRTEQRDSAMYRCASSPGQGATGELFFGEGSRLTVL.

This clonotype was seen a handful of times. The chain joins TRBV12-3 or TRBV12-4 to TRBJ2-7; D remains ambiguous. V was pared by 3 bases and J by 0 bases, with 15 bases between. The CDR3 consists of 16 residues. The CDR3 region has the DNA TGTGCCAGCAGTTTGTGGATCCCGGCCACCTCCTACGAGCAGTACTTC. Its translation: CASSLWIPATSYEQYF.

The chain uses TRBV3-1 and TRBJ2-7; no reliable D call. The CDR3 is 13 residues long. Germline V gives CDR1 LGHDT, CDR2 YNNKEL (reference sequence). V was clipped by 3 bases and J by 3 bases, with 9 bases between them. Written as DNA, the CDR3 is TGTGCCAGCAGCCAGGACGGCGTCTACGAGCAGTACTTC. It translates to CASSQDGVYEQYF.

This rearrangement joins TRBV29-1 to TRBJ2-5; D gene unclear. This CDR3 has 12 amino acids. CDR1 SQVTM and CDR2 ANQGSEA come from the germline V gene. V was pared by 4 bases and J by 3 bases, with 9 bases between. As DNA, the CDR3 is TGCAGCGTTGGACAAGCAAAAGAGACCCAGTACTTC. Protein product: CSVGQAKETQYF.

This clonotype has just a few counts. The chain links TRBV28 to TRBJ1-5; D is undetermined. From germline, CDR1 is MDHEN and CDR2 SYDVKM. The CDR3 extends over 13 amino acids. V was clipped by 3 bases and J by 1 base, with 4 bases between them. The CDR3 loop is CASSFWSNQPQHF. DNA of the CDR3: TGTGCCAGCAGTTTCTGGAGCAATCAGCCCCAGCATTTT.

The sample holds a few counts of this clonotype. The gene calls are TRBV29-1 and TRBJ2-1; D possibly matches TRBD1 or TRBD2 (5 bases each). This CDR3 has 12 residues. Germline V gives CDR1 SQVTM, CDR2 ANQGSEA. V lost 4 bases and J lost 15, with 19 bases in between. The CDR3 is CSVVYGGTGPFF. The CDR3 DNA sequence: TGCAGCGTTGTATATGGAGGTACGGGACCGTTCTTC.

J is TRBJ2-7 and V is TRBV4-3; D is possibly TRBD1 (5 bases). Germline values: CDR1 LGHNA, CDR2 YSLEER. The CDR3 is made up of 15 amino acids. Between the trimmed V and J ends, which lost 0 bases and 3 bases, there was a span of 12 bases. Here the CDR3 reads CASSQDGTGYYEQYF. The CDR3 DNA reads TGCGCCAGCAGCCAAGATGGAACAGGATACTACGAGCAGTACTTC.

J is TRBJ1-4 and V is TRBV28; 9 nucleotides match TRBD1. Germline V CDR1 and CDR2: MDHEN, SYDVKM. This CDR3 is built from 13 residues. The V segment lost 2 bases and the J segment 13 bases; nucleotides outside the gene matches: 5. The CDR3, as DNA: TGTGCCAGCAGTTTAACAGGGGGCGGTTTACTGTTTTTT. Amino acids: CASSLTGGGLLFF. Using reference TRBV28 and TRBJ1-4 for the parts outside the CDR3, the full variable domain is DVKVTQSSRYLVKRTGEKVFLECVQDMDHENMFWYRQDPGLGLRLIYFSYDVKMKEKGDIPEGYSVSREKKERFSLILESASTNQTSMYLCASSLTGGGLLFFGSGTQLSVL.

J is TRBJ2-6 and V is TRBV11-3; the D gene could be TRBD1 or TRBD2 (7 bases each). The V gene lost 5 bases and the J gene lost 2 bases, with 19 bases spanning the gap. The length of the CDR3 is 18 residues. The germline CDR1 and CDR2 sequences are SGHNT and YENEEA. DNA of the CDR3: TGTGCCAGCAGCCAGAGAACAGGGGAGGGAACTGGGGCCAACGTCCTGACTTTC. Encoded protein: CASSQRTGEGTGANVLTF. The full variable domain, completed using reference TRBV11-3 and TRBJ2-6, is EAGVVQSPRYKIIEKKQPVAFWCNPISGHNTLYWYLQNLGQGPELLIRYENEEAVDDSQLPKDRFSAERLKGVDSTLKIQPAELGDSAVYLCASSQRTGEGTGANVLTFGAGSRLTVL.

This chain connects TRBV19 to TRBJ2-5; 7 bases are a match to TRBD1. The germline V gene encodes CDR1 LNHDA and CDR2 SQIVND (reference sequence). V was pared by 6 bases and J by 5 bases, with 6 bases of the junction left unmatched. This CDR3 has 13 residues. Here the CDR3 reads CASRMDRRETQYF. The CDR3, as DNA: TGTGCCAGTAGGATGGACAGGCGGGAGACCCAGTACTTC.

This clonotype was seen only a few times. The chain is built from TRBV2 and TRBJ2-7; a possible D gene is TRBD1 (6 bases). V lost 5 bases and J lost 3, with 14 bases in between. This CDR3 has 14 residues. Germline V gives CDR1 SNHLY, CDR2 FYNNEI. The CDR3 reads CASSSTGINYEQYF. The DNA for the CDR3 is TGTGCCAGCAGTTCAACAGGGATCAACTACGAGCAGTACTTC.

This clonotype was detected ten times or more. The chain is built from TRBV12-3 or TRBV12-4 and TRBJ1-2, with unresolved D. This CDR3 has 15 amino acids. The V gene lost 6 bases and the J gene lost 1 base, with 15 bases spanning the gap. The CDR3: CASRNGRILNYGYTF. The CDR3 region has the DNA TGTGCCAGCAGGAACGGACGGATCCTTAACTATGGCTACACCTTC.

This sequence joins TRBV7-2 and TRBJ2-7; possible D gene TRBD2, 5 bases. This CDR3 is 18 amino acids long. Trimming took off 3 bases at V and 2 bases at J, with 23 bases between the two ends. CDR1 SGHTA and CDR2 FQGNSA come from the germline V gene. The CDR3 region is CASSLELGVGTITYEQYF. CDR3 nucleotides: TGTGCCAGCAGCTTGGAGCTCGGGGTAGGAACGATCACCTACGAGCAGTACTTC.